The clone carrying this T cell receptor beta chain was recorded many times. Its cognate antigen is unknown. TCRdb reprocessed the 5' RACE reads via MiXCR and lists one record per CDR3 protein. This sample has some 220,000 distinct CDR3 sequences; 7% to 8% occur once, and the top ten carry 14%. The data derive from a study of CD8 T cells in ankylosing spondylitis. Study outcomes and limitations: Made up of about eight highly homologous variants, a TCR beta motif appeared characteristic of ankylosing spondylitis blood. The disease-linked clones had a CD8+ phenotype and low blood frequencies.

This CDR3 has 18 amino acids. Germline V gene lookup returns CDR1 DFQATT and CDR2 SNEGSKA (reference sequence). Deletions cut 6 bases from V and 2 bases from J, with 28 bases between. The sequenced material came from blood, either unsorted or a sorted T cell fraction (not recorded which). This sequence joins TRBV20-1 and TRBJ1-2; D is possibly TRBD1 (6 bases). The sequence was collected from a male donor with ankylosing spondylitis. The CDR3 loop is CSAAPPGRLRGANYGYTF. The CDR3 nucleotides read TGCAGTGCCGCCCCCCCCGGCCGGCTCAGGGGCGCAAACTATGGCTACACCTTC.